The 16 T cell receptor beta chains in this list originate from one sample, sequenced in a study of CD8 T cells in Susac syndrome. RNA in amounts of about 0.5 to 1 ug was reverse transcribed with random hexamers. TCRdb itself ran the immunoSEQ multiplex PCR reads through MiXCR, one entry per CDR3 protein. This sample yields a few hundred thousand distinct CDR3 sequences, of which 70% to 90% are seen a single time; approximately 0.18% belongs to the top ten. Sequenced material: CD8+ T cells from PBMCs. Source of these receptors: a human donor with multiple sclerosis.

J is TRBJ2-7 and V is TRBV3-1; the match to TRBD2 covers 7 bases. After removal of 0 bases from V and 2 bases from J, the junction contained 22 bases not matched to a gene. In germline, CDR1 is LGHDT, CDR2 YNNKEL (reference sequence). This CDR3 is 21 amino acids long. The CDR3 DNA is TGTGCCAGCAGCCAAGATAAGGTCGTAAGAACCCCTGGCGGGAGCCCCTACGAGCAGTACTTC. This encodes CASSQDKVVRTPGGSPYEQYF.

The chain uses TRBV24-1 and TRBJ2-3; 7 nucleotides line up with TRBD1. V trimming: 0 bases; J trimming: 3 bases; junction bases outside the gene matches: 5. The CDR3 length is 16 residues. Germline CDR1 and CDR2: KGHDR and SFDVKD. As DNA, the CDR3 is TGTGCCACCAGTGATTTGGCACAGGGGAGAACAGATACGCAGTATTTT. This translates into CATSDLAQGRTDTQYF.

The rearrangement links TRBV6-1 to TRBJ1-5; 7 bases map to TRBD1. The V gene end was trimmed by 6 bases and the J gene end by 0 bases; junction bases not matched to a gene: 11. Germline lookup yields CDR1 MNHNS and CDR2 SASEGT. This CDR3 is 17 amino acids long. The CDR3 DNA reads TGTGCCAGCAGGCCCGCAGGGGGGTCCTATAGCAATCAGCCCCAGCATTTT. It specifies CASRPAGGSYSNQPQHF.

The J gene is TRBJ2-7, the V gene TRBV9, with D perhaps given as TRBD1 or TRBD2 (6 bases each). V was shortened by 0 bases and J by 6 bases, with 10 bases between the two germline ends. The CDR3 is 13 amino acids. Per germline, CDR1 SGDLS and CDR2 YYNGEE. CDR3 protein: CASSVGGGFEQYF. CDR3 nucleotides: TGTGCCAGCAGCGTAGGAGGGGGGTTCGAGCAGTACTTC.

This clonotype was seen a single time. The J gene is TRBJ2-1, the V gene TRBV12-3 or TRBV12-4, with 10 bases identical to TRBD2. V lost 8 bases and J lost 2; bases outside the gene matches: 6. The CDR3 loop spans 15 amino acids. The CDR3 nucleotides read TGTGCCAGCGGTATAGCGGGAGGCCCCTACAATGAGCAGTTCTTC. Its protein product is CASGIAGGPYNEQFF.

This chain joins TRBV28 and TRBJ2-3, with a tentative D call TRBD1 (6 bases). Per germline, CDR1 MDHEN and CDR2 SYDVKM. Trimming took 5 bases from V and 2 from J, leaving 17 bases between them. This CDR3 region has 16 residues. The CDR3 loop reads CASSRLQGQFTDTQYF. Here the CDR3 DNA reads TGTGCCAGCAGTCGCCTACAGGGACAATTCACAGATACGCAGTATTTT.

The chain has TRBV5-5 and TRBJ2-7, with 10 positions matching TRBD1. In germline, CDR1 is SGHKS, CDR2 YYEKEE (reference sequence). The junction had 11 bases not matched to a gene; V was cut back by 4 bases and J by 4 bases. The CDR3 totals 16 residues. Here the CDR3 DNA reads TGTGCCAGCAGCGTATATGCGACAGGGGGCTTTTACGAGCAGTACTTC. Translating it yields CASSVYATGGFYEQYF.

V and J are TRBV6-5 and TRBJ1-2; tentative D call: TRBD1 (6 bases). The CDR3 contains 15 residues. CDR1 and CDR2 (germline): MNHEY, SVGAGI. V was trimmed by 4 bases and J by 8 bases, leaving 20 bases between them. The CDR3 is CASSFLGGHKEGYTF. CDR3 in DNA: TGTGCCAGCAGTTTCCTGGGGGGACACAAGGAGGGCTACACCTTC.

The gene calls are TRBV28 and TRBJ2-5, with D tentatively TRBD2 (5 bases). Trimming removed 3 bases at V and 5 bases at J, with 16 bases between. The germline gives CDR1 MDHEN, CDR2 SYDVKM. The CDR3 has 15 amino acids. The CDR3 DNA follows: TGTGCCAGCAGTTTTCTGGGCGACACGGGGGAGACCCAGTACTTC. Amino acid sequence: CASSFLGDTGETQYF.

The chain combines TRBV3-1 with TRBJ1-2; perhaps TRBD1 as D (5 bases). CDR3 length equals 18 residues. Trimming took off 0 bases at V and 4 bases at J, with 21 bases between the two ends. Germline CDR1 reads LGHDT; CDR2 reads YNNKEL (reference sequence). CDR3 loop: CASSQDSGGDFGVYGYTF. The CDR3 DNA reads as TGTGCCAGCAGCCAAGATTCGGGGGGGGACTTCGGGGTCTATGGCTACACCTTC.

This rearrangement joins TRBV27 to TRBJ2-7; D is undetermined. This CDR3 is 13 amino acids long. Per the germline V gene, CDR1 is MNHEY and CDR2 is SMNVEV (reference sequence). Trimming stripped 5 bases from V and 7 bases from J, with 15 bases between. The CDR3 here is CASSPTPPYEQYF. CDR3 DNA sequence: TGTGCCAGCAGTCCCACACCTCCGTATGAGCAGTACTTC.

DNA of the CDR3: TGCAGTGCTAGACATGGGGCTCCCCCCTCTGGGGCCAACGTCCTGACTTTC. It encodes CSARHGAPPSGANVLTF. V and J are TRBV20-1 and TRBJ2-6, with a weak D call TRBD1 (5 bases). The CDR3 totals 17 residues. Trimming left V 2 bases short and J 0 bases short, with 14 bases between. CDR1 DFQATT and CDR2 SNEGSKA come from the germline V gene (reference sequence).

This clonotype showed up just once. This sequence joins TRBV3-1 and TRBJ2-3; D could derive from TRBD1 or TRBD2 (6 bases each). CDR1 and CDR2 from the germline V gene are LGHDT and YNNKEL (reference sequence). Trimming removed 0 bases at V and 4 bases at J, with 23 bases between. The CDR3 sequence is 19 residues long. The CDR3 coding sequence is TGTGCCAGCAGCCAAGATGGTTCGGGGGCCCTCAGACGAGCAGATACGCAGTATTTT. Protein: CASSQDGSGALRRADTQYF.

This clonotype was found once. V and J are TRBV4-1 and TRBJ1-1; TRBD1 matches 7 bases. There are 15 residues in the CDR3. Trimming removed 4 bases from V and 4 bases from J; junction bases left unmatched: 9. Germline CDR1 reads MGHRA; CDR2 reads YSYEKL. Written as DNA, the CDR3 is TGCGCCAGCAGCCCGACAGGGATGGGTCCCACTGAAGCTTTCTTT. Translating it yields CASSPTGMGPTEAFF.

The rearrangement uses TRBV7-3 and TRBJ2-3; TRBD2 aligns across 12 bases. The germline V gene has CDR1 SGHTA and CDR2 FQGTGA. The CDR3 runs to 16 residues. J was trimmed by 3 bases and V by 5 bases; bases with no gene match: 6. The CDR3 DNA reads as TGTGCCAGCAGCCCCTCCGGGACTAGCGGGACAGATACGCAGTATTTT. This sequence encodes CASSPSGTSGTDTQYF.

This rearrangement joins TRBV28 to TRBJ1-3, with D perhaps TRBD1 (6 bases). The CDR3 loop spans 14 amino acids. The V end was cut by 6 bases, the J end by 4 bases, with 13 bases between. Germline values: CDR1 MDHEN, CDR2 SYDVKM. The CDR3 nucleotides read TGTGCCAGCAGGGGTCAGGGGAACGGAAACACCATATATTTT. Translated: CASRGQGNGNTIYF.